The 18 T cell receptor beta chains below were found in one sample sequenced in a study of technical replicates of blood from several donors. Profiling relied on immunoSEQ multiplex PCR, and the TCRdb table lists in-frame clones only, not all of them. The sample includes tens of thousands of clones, nearly 98% seen only once; the top ten take approximately 0.14%. Sequencing was done on a sample of T cells isolated from PBMCs. Receptors were obtained from a human donor in good health.

The chain carries TRBV5-1 and TRBJ1-1, with 8 positions matching TRBD1. From germline, CDR1 is SGHRS and CDR2 YFSETQ. With 3 bases clipped from V and 4 bases from J, the junction kept 2 bases outside the gene matches. The CDR3 has 13 amino acids. The CDR3 DNA sequence: TGCGCCAGCAGCTCGGGGACAGGCACTGAAGCTTTCTTT. Protein sequence: CASSSGTGTEAFF.

V and J are TRBV2 and TRBJ2-3, with 7 bases identical to TRBD1. Germline CDR1 reads SNHLY; CDR2 reads FYNNEI. The CDR3 spans 15 residues. J was trimmed by 0 bases and V by 5 bases; bases with no gene match: 5. The CDR3 DNA reads as TGTGCCAGCAGTAAGGACAGGACTAGCACAGATACGCAGTATTTT. It translates to CASSKDRTSTDTQYF.

The chain joins TRBV14 to TRBJ2-3; D is ambiguous. CDR3 length: 13 residues. CDR1 is SGHDN and CDR2 is FVKESK in the germline V gene. Trimming took off 7 bases at V and 0 bases at J, with 8 bases between the two ends. CDR3 bases: TGTGCCAGCAAATTGTCTAGCACAGATACGCAGTATTTT. Its translation is CASKLSSTDTQYF.

This chain links TRBV5-1 with TRBJ2-5; 7 positions match TRBD1. The CDR3 extends over 15 amino acids. V was pared by 1 base and J by 2 bases, with 5 bases of the junction left unmatched. CDR1 is SGHRS, CDR2 YFSETQ, per germline. In nucleotides, the CDR3 is TGCGCCAGCAGCTTGTCCCAGGGACAGCAAGAGACCCAGTACTTC. This translates into CASSLSQGQQETQYF.

This clone has a single count. V is TRBV27 and J is TRBJ2-3; D possibly corresponds to TRBD1 (5 bases). The germline CDR1 and CDR2 sequences are MNHEY and SMNVEV (reference sequence). There are 13 residues in the CDR3. The germline V and J ends were trimmed by 3 bases and 4 bases, with 8 bases remaining between them. CDR3 region: CASSFMGPDTQYF. The DNA of the CDR3 is TGTGCCAGCAGTTTTATGGGGCCAGATACGCAGTATTTT.

The rearrangement joins TRBV28 to TRBJ1-2; 7 positions match TRBD1. Germline lookup yields CDR1 MDHEN and CDR2 SYDVKM. The V and J ends lost 6 bases and 3 bases, in that order; junction bases with no gene match: 7. The CDR3 totals 14 residues. The CDR3 protein is CASRRQGVHYGYTF. The CDR3 coding sequence is TGTGCCAGCAGAAGACAGGGAGTGCACTATGGCTACACCTTC.

The chain has TRBV7-9 and TRBJ2-3; TRBD1 aligns across 7 bases. The V segment lost 3 bases and the J segment 2 bases; nucleotides outside the gene matches: 2. Per the germline V gene, CDR1 is SEHNR and CDR2 is FQNEAQ (reference sequence). This CDR3 spans 14 amino acids. CDR3 bases: TGTGCCAGCAGCTTGGGACAGAACACAGATACGCAGTATTTT. Amino acid sequence: CASSLGQNTDTQYF.

The chain links TRBV5-1 to TRBJ2-5; TRBD1 matches at 11 bases. The CDR3 sequence is 15 residues long. Germline CDR1 reads SGHRS; CDR2 reads YFSETQ. The V and J ends lost 2 bases and 5 bases, in that order; junction bases with no gene match: 5. CDR3 nucleotides: TGCGCCAGCAGCTTTGCCGGGACAGGGGGGGAGACCCAGTACTTC. Translation: CASSFAGTGGETQYF.

The chain employs TRBV25-1 and TRBJ1-1, with 7 bases that match TRBD1. The germline CDR1 and CDR2 sequences are MGHDK and SYGVNS. V shed 3 bases and J 7 bases; nucleotides not matched to a gene: 11. The CDR3 covers 15 residues. CDR3 coding DNA: TGTGCCAGCAGTGAGTATGAGGAGGGGGCGGATGAAGCTTTCTTT. This encodes CASSEYEEGADEAFF.

CDR3 loop: CASSQGAGGTDEQFF. The DNA for the CDR3 is TGCGCCAGCAGCCAAGGAGCGGGAGGAACCGATGAGCAGTTCTTC. The genes are TRBV4-1 and TRBJ2-1, with 9 bases aligning to TRBD2. The germline V gene has CDR1 MGHRA and CDR2 YSYEKL. J gave up 8 bases and V 1 base, and 6 bases lay outside the gene matches. This CDR3 spans 15 amino acids.

This chain connects TRBV5-3 to TRBJ1-1; 8 bases fit TRBD1. TRBV5-3 falls under the ORF class, with uncertain function. There are 16 residues in the CDR3. V was clipped by 0 bases and J by 6 bases; unmatched bases: 10. CDR3 in DNA: TGTGCCAGAAGCTTGGAGGCAGGGGGCGGAGGGGCTGAAGCTTTCTTT. Its translation is CARSLEAGGGGAEAFF.

V usage is TRBV9 and J usage is TRBJ2-3; 8 bases align to TRBD2. J lost 1 base, V lost 0 bases, and 4 bases had no gene match. Germline CDR1 is SGDLS and CDR2 is YYNGEE. This CDR3 has 16 amino acids. This CDR3 reads CASSVAGRGGTDTQYF. CDR3 bases: TGTGCCAGCAGCGTAGCGGGGCGGGGGGGCACAGATACGCAGTATTTT.

The rearrangement links TRBV7-8 to TRBJ1-2; 12 positions agree with TRBD1. The CDR3 has 19 amino acids. Germline V gives CDR1 SGHVS, CDR2 FQNEAQ. V dropped 1 base and J dropped 1; count of bases not matched to a gene: 10. The CDR3 DNA sequence: TGTGCCAGCAGCTTAGTGCCCGGGACAGGGGGCCGGGTTAACTATGGCTACACCTTC. Encoded protein: CASSLVPGTGGRVNYGYTF.

The rearrangement links TRBV4-1 to TRBJ2-1, with D uncertain. V was trimmed by 0 bases and J by 9 bases, leaving 15 bases between them. The CDR3 extends over 15 amino acids. Per the germline V gene, CDR1 is MGHRA and CDR2 is YSYEKL. The CDR3 sequence is CASSQDEASLTEQFF. The CDR3 region has the DNA TGCGCCAGCAGCCAAGATGAGGCTAGTTTGACTGAGCAGTTCTTC.

The chain joins TRBV9 to TRBJ1-2; 8 positions agree with TRBD1. The CDR3 is 18 residues long. V lost 2 bases, J lost 0 bases, and 12 bases stayed unmatched. Germline V gene sequence: CDR1 SGDLS, CDR2 YYNGEE. CDR3 DNA: TGTGCCAGCAGCGTCTCGGGACAGGCCGGACCATCTAACTATGGCTACACCTTC. As protein: CASSVSGQAGPSNYGYTF.

The chain has TRBV19 and TRBJ1-2, with 7 bases matching TRBD1. J gave up 4 bases and V 4 bases, and 0 bases lay outside the gene matches. CDR3 length: 12 amino acids. The germline V gene has CDR1 LNHDA and CDR2 SQIVND (reference sequence). CDR3 loop: CASSTGGYGYTF. In nucleotides, the CDR3 is TGTGCCAGTAGTACAGGGGGCTATGGCTACACCTTC.

The rearrangement links TRBV7-9 to TRBJ2-5, with 7 bases fitting TRBD1. CDR1 and CDR2 from the germline V gene are SEHNR and FQNEAQ (reference sequence). V lost 5 bases and J lost 8; bases outside the gene matches: 5. This CDR3 has 12 residues. The CDR3 loop is CASSQGQLTQYF. CDR3 DNA sequence: TGTGCCAGCAGCCAGGGACAGCTTACCCAGTACTTC.

The chain combines TRBV4-1 with TRBJ2-1; 7 bases match TRBD2. The germline gives CDR1 MGHRA, CDR2 YSYEKL. This CDR3 is 16 amino acids long. With V trimmed by 1 base and J by 4 bases, 7 bases remained unmatched. In DNA, the CDR3 is TGCGCCAGCAGCCAAGTTTTCCAGCGGGGATACAATGAGCAGTTCTTC. Its translation: CASSQVFQRGYNEQFF.